Listed below are T cell receptor beta chains from one sample, sequenced in a study of T cells in localized non-small cell lung cancer. TCRdb's copy holds only in-frame clones and misses some; the assay was immunoSEQ multiplex PCR. The repertoire consists of tens of thousands of clones, with approximately 80% occurring once and the leading ten covering less than 5.5%. Sequenced here: PBMCs, sampled before any cancer treatment. These receptors came from a man between 40 and 70 years old with stage II lung adenocarcinoma. CDR3s include the opening cysteine and the closing phenylalanine or tryptophan. The D gene is left open where the match is weak. A row's size may be missing; if present it is once, few, many or a size class.

CASSEAANEKLFF	TGTGCCAGCAGTGAAGCCGCTAATGAAAAACTGTTTTTT	TRBJ1-4	NA	NA	TRBV6-1
CASSAGTSGSNEQFF	TGTGCCAGCAGTGCTGGGACTAGCGGGAGCAATGAGCAGTTCTTC	TRBJ2-1	TRBD2	NA	TRBV2
CASSYTPGLGKDEQFF	TGTGCCAGCAGTTATACCCCGGGACTAGGAAAAGATGAGCAGTTCTTC	TRBJ2-1	TRBD2	NA	TRBV27
CASSQSRTDTQYF	TGTGCCAGCAGCCAATCCAGGACAGATACGCAGTATTTT	TRBJ2-3	NA	NA	TRBV14
CASSQGGGTYNEQFF	TGTGCCAGCAGCCAAGGGGGGGGAACCTACAATGAGCAGTTCTTC	TRBJ2-1	TRBD2	NA	TRBV14
CASTKRASGSTDTQYF	TGTGCCAGTACCAAACGGGCTAGCGGCAGCACAGATACGCAGTATTTT	TRBJ2-3	TRBD2	NA	TRBV19
CASSFSGVSTNEKLFF	TGTGCCAGCAGCTTCTCAGGGGTTTCAACTAATGAAAAACTGTTTTTT	TRBJ1-4	NA	NA	TRBV9
CASSSAGTQGAFF	TGTGCCAGCAGCTCGGCTGGGACACAAGGAGCTTTCTTT	TRBJ1-1	NA	once	TRBV5-4
CATYREAYEQYF	TGTGCCACCTATAGAGAAGCCTACGAGCAGTACTTC	TRBJ2-7	NA	NA	TRBV6-1
CASTPGSYGYTF	TGTGCCAGCACCCCGGGGTCCTATGGCTACACCTTC	TRBJ1-2	NA	NA	TRBV7-3
CASRDWTGVTEAFF	TGTGCCAGCAGGGATTGGACAGGGGTAACTGAAGCTTTCTTT	TRBJ1-1	TRBD1	NA	TRBV7-9
CAIRGSGGRGTQYF	TGTGCCATCCGGGGGTCAGGGGGCCGCGGGACCCAGTACTTC	TRBJ2-5	TRBD1	NA	TRBV10-3
CASSLYGDTQYF	TGCGCCAGCAGCTTGTACGGGGATACGCAGTATTTT	TRBJ2-3	NA	once	TRBV5-1
CASSYGQGRGYTF	TGTGCCAGCAGTTACGGTCAGGGGAGGGGCTACACCTTC	TRBJ1-2	NA	NA	TRBV6-5